This entry lists 23 T cell receptor beta chains sequenced from one sample in a study of response to subunit inactivated influenza vaccine. MiXCR, applied by TCRdb to the RT-PCR reads, yields one record per CDR3 protein. The table shows 550,000 to 800,000 distinct CDR3 sequences, with 15% to 19% occurring only once. This specimen was PBMCs from blood, taken 11 to 12 days after vaccination. The receptors were sampled from a man aged 45 to 65 who received an inactivated influenza vaccine.

This chain connects TRBV11-2 to TRBJ1-4, with a tentative D call TRBD1 (6 bases). V was clipped by 5 bases and J by 3 bases, with 19 bases between them. The germline V gene encodes CDR1 SGHAT and CDR2 FQNNGV. This CDR3 contains 17 residues. In DNA, the CDR3 is TGTGCCAGCAGCCCAGTGGGGGCAAGTTACCCTAATGAAAAACTGTTTTTT. Its translation is CASSPVGASYPNEKLFF.

DNA for the CDR3: TGTGCCAGCAGTGTCTTGTACCAAGAGACCCAGTACTTC. Encoded protein: CASSVLYQETQYF. This chain links TRBV6-1 with TRBJ2-5; D is unclear. The CDR3 spans 13 residues. The germline gives CDR1 MNHNS, CDR2 SASEGT. V was pared by 4 bases and J by 0 bases, with 6 bases between.

This clonotype has just a few counts. The chain has TRBV29-1 and TRBJ2-5; 10 bases match TRBD1. J lost 5 bases, V lost 4 bases, and 10 bases had no gene match. This CDR3 is 15 amino acids long. Looked up from germline, CDR1 is SQVTM and CDR2 is ANQGSEA. CDR3 in amino acids: CSVGDRGRLAETQYF. CDR3 coding DNA: TGCAGCGTTGGAGACAGGGGGCGGCTAGCGGAGACCCAGTACTTC.

The table lists this clonotype with many counts. V is TRBV7-8 and J is TRBJ1-1; no reliable D call. V was pared by 5 bases and J by 4 bases, with 11 bases between. CDR1 is SGHVS, CDR2 FQNEAQ, per germline. CDR3 length equals 13 residues. CDR3 DNA sequence: TGTGCCAGCAGCCAACAGACGGTCACTGAAGCTTTCTTT. Its protein is CASSQQTVTEAFF.

This clonotype showed up just a few times. V gene TRBV5-1 combines with J gene TRBJ1-5, with D possibly matching TRBD1 (5 bases). Germline V lookup: CDR1 SGHRS, CDR2 YFSETQ. The V and J ends lost 2 bases and 0 bases respectively, with 15 bases between them. This CDR3 has 17 residues. This CDR3 reads CASSLGGFRDSNQPQHF. For the CDR3, the DNA is TGCGCCAGCAGCTTAGGAGGGTTCAGGGATAGCAATCAGCCCCAGCATTTT.

This clonotype was counted between two and nine times. CDR3 sequence (DNA): TGTGCCAGCAGCTTCATGGGGGGATTTGGCACAGATACGCAGTATTTT. Amino acid sequence: CASSFMGGFGTDTQYF. The genes are TRBV7-2 and TRBJ2-3, with TRBD2 as a possible D gene (6 bases). The CDR3 covers 16 residues. Looked up from germline, CDR1 is SGHTA and CDR2 is FQGNSA. V was cut by 3 bases and J by 1 base, with 14 bases left in between.

The chain links TRBV6-5 to TRBJ1-4; the D gene is possibly TRBD1 (5 bases). Trimming pared 2 bases from V and 4 bases from J, leaving 17 bases between. The length of the CDR3 is 17 residues. Germline V lookup: CDR1 MNHEY, CDR2 SVGAGI. The CDR3 spells CASSYRVRRGFNEKLFF. CDR3 nucleotide sequence: TGTGCCAGCAGTTACCGAGTACGGAGGGGTTTTAATGAAAAACTGTTTTTT.

This chain connects TRBV20-1 to TRBJ1-2, with 8 bases identical to TRBD1. The CDR3 runs to 14 residues. J gave up 3 bases and V 3 bases, and 6 bases lay outside the gene matches. From germline, CDR1 is DFQATT and CDR2 SNEGSKA (reference sequence). In DNA, the CDR3 is TGCAGTGCTAGGATGGACAGGGATGACTATGGCTACACCTTC. Its protein is CSARMDRDDYGYTF.

The chain links TRBV7-8 to TRBJ1-2; no clear D gene. Per the germline V gene, CDR1 is SGHVS and CDR2 is FQNEAQ. V lost 4 bases to trimming and J lost 8 bases, with 20 bases between them. This CDR3 is built from 15 residues. As DNA, the CDR3 is TGTGCCAGCAGCTGGGAGGGTCGGAGGGTACGAGGCTACACCTTC. The encoded protein is CASSWEGRRVRGYTF. The complete variable domain, with remaining parts taken from reference TRBV7-8 and TRBJ1-2, reads GAGVSQSPRYKVAKRGQDVALRCDPISGHVSLFWYQQALGQGPEFLTYFQNEAQLDKSGLPSDRFFAERPEGSVSTLKIQRTQQEDSAVYLCASSWEGRRVRGYTFGSGTRLTVV.

This clonotype was seen a few times. The chain joins TRBV6-5 to TRBJ2-3; TRBD1 or TRBD2 may be the D gene (5 bases each). Germline assignment: CDR1 MNHEY and CDR2 SVGAGI. Trimming left V 1 base short and J 0 bases short, with 11 bases between. This CDR3 spans 16 amino acids. The CDR3 protein is CASSYFWGTSTDTQYF. CDR3 coding DNA: TGTGCCAGCAGTTACTTTTGGGGGACCAGCACAGATACGCAGTATTTT.

The chain links TRBV29-1 to TRBJ2-2, with 10 bases fitting TRBD2. The CDR3 sequence is 14 residues long. Germline V gene lookup returns CDR1 SQVTM and CDR2 ANQGSEA. J gave up 5 bases and V 7 bases, and 7 bases lay outside the gene matches. As DNA, the CDR3 is TGCAGCGGAGGGTTAGCGGGGGGAACCGGGGAGCTGTTTTTT. Translated: CSGGLAGGTGELFF.

The V gene is TRBV28, the J gene TRBJ1-4; D gene unclear. The CDR3 sequence is 13 residues long. Germline CDR1 reads MDHEN; CDR2 reads SYDVKM. V dropped 8 bases and J dropped 8 bases, with 15 bases sitting between them. In nucleotides, the CDR3 is TGTGCCAGCCGCCAAGGCCCGGCCGAAAAACTGTTTTTT. Encoded protein: CASRQGPAEKLFF.

V usage is TRBV28 and J usage is TRBJ2-7, with TRBD2 identical over 13 bases. V lost 10 bases, J lost 3 bases, and 12 bases stayed unmatched. Germline assignment: CDR1 MDHEN and CDR2 SYDVKM. This CDR3 spans 16 amino acids. The CDR3 sequence: CAILGLAGVSNYEQYF. CDR3 bases: TGTGCCATCCTCGGACTAGCGGGAGTAAGCAACTACGAGCAGTACTTC.

V usage is TRBV5-6 and J usage is TRBJ2-5; D might be TRBD1 (5 bases). The CDR3 length is 13 residues. Trimming cost V 2 bases and J 7 bases, with 12 bases left between them. Germline V gives CDR1 SGHDT, CDR2 YYEEEE. CDR3 bases: TGTGCCAGCAGCTTCGTTGGTGGGGCGACCCAGTACTTC. Its translation: CASSFVGGATQYF.

There are many counts of this clonotype. The chain has TRBV12-3 or TRBV12-4 and TRBJ1-5, with D uncertain. Trimming left V 5 bases short and J 1 base short, with 6 bases between. The CDR3 consists of 13 residues. CDR3: CASSTESNQPQHF. The CDR3 nucleotides read TGTGCCAGCAGTACCGAGAGCAATCAGCCCCAGCATTTT.

This clonotype has more than one count but fewer than ten. The CDR3 DNA follows: TGCAGTGCTAGGACCGCGGGGAAGCAGTACTTC. Its protein product is CSARTAGKQYF. This chain links TRBV20-1 with TRBJ2-7; D possibly corresponds to TRBD2 (6 bases). CDR1 is DFQATT and CDR2 is SNEGSKA in the germline V gene (reference sequence). This CDR3 spans 11 amino acids. Trimming shortened V by 3 bases and J by 8 bases, and 11 bases separated the two germline ends.

The V gene is TRBV7-9, the J gene TRBJ2-3; D possibly corresponds to TRBD2 (7 bases). The V gene's germline CDR1 is SEHNR and CDR2 FQNEAQ (reference sequence). The CDR3 contains 15 residues. Deletions cut 5 bases from V and 4 bases from J, with 16 bases between. CDR3 sequence reads: CASSATPGGPDTQYF. For the CDR3, the DNA is TGTGCCAGCAGCGCAACTCCCGGGGGGCCAGATACGCAGTATTTT.

This clonotype was counted a few times. This chain joins TRBV10-3 and TRBJ2-5, with 11 bases fitting TRBD1. This CDR3 has 13 residues. V was clipped by 8 bases and J by 3 bases; unmatched bases: 2. From germline, CDR1 is ENHRY and CDR2 SYGVKD. Here the CDR3 DNA reads TGTGCCATCCGGACAGGGGGCGAAGAGACCCAGTACTTC. Its translation: CAIRTGGEETQYF.

The genes are TRBV18 and TRBJ2-7, with D possibly being TRBD2 (6 bases). The CDR3 totals 14 residues. Trimming pared 3 bases from V and 7 bases from J, leaving 16 bases between. CDR1 KGHSH and CDR2 LQKENI come from the germline V gene. CDR3 bases: TGTGCCAGCTCACCCGCGGAGGGGAATCGGGAGCAGTACTTC. It encodes CASSPAEGNREQYF.

This clonotype was found a few times. The chain couples TRBV27 to TRBJ2-3; the match to TRBD2 covers 10 bases. Germline V lookup: CDR1 MNHEY, CDR2 SMNVEV (reference sequence). This CDR3 is 17 amino acids long. V was clipped by 2 bases and J by 0 bases; unmatched bases: 5. The CDR3 nucleotides are TGTGCCAGCAGTTTACTACTAGCGGGGACTAGCACAGATACGCAGTATTTT. This codes for CASSLLLAGTSTDTQYF.

The chain is built from TRBV11-2 and TRBJ2-4, with D uncertain. CDR3 size: 13 residues. The V end lost 5 bases, the J end lost 10 bases, and 15 bases lay between the germline ends. From germline, CDR1 is SGHAT and CDR2 FQNNGV. The CDR3 nucleotides are TGTGCCAGCAGCCCAGCCGCTACCCTTATTCAGTACTTC. Amino acids: CASSPAATLIQYF.

The chain joins TRBV4-3 to TRBJ2-2; D might be TRBD1 (6 bases). The CDR3 is made up of 15 amino acids. Germline CDR1 LGHNA, CDR2 YSLEER. V was pared by 2 bases and J by 8 bases, with 15 bases between. The CDR3 nucleotides are TGCGCCAGCAGCCAAAATGACAGGCTATCAGGGGAGCTGTTTTTT. Translating it yields CASSQNDRLSGELFF.

V gene TRBV4-3 combines with J gene TRBJ2-4, with no clear D. The CDR3 consists of 14 residues. Trimming left V 0 bases short and J 0 bases short, with 3 bases between. Germline V gene sequence: CDR1 LGHNA, CDR2 YSLEER. The CDR3 DNA follows: TGCGCCAGCAGCCAAGATCCAGCCAAAAACATTCAGTACTTC. Encoded protein: CASSQDPAKNIQYF.